These 10 T cell receptor beta chains were sequenced from one sample in a study of metastatic and nonmetastatic thyroid tumors. Nobody among the patients had been given any treatment before thyroid surgery. MiXCR was used by TCRdb to re-call the PCR reads. The sample has 35,000 to 50,000 clones, 20% to 30% seen once. Sequenced sample: tumor tissue. These receptors were collected from a female donor with papillary thyroid cancer or a benign thyroid nodule (not recorded which). Some clones in this sample may be carry-over from other donors' samples.

Here the CDR3 DNA reads TGTGCCAGCAGCGTAGGGGGGTTGATTAATTCACCCCTCCACTTT. Encoded protein: CASSVGGLINSPLHF. The rearrangement links TRBV9 to TRBJ1-6; maybe TRBD1 (5 bases). The CDR3 length is 15 residues. The V end lost 0 bases, the J end lost 6 bases, and 10 bases lay between the germline ends. Looked up from germline, CDR1 is SGDLS and CDR2 is YYNGEE.

The chain recombines TRBV7-2 with TRBJ1-3; maybe TRBD1 (5 bases). V was clipped by 6 bases and J by 9 bases, with 18 bases between them. This CDR3 is built from 14 residues. CDR1 SGHTA and CDR2 FQGNSA come from the germline V gene. CDR3 DNA: TGTGCCAGCAGACCAGGGACTGGTTTAGGCACCATATATTTT. It specifies CASRPGTGLGTIYF.

This clone was recorded at least ten times. The chain has TRBV20-1 and TRBJ2-7; 10 bases map to TRBD1. The CDR3 consists of 19 residues. Germline lookup yields CDR1 DFQATT and CDR2 SNEGSKA (reference sequence). V shed 1 base and J 0 bases; nucleotides not matched to a gene: 15. CDR3 DNA: TGCAGTGCTAGAGGACAGGGGGCCACTTTAACAGGATTCTCCTACGAGCAGTACTTC. It yields the protein CSARGQGATLTGFSYEQYF.

This chain connects TRBV2 to TRBJ2-7; 7 nucleotides match TRBD1. The CDR3 has 17 residues. J gave up 0 bases and V 0 bases, and 8 bases lay outside the gene matches. CDR1 SNHLY and CDR2 FYNNEI come from the germline V gene. The CDR3: CASSEAGGRAISYEQYF. The CDR3 DNA is TGTGCCAGCAGTGAAGCAGGGGGCAGGGCTATCTCCTACGAGCAGTACTTC.

Comments on this clone: A much larger clone lies a single base off, so this may be a read error. The rearrangement uses TRBV7-6 and TRBJ2-1, with 8 bases fitting TRBD2. This CDR3 contains 16 residues. Looked up from germline, CDR1 is SGHVS and CDR2 is FNYEAQ. This CDR3 is CASSLELSGGDNEQFF. CDR3 bases: TGTGCTAGCAGCTTAGAACTATCGGGAGGGGACAATGAGCAGTTCTTC.

At least ten counts were recorded for this clone. The rearrangement joins TRBV2 to TRBJ1-1; TRBD1 might be the D (5 bases). CDR3 size: 12 residues. CDR1 is SNHLY, CDR2 FYNNEI, per germline. V was trimmed by 6 bases and J by 5 bases, leaving 10 bases between them. The chain's CDR3 is CASSRRGTEAFF. CDR3 DNA: TGTGCCAGCAGCCGGCGGGGGACTGAAGCTTTCTTT. The variable domain in full, completed from reference TRBV2 and TRBJ1-1, reads EPEVTQTPSHQVTQMGQEVILRCVPISNHLYFYWYRQILGQKVEFLVSFYNNEISEKSEIFDDQFSVERPDGSNFTLKIRSTKLEDSAMYFCASSRRGTEAFFGQGTRLTVV.

This clone came up many times. The chain is built from TRBV19 and TRBJ1-4; TRBD1 agrees at 7 bases. The CDR3 contains 14 residues. The V gene end was trimmed by 4 bases and the J gene end by 8 bases; junction bases not matched to a gene: 7. The V gene's germline CDR1 is LNHDA and CDR2 SQIVND (reference sequence). Here the CDR3 reads CASSTNYRGEKLFF. CDR3 bases: TGTGCCAGTAGTACAAACTACAGGGGCGAAAAACTGTTTTTT.

In this sample, this clone turned up many times. CDR3 sequence (DNA): TGTGCCAGCAACCCGGGACTAGCAGGCTACAATGAGCAGTTCTTC. It specifies CASNPGLAGYNEQFF. V is TRBV6-1 and J is TRBJ2-1; TRBD2 agrees at 9 bases. The junction had 7 bases not matched to a gene; V was cut back by 7 bases and J by 3 bases. The CDR3 is 15 residues long. Germline lookup yields CDR1 MNHNS and CDR2 SASEGT.

This clone was counted only a few times. The V and J genes are TRBV6-1 and TRBJ2-7; D remains unclear. This CDR3 comprises 16 residues. V lost 3 bases, J lost 1 base, and 16 bases lay in between. Germline V lookup: CDR1 MNHNS, CDR2 SASEGT. CDR3 residues: CASSDTLLDPSYEQYF. CDR3 coding DNA: TGTGCCAGCAGTGACACCCTCCTAGACCCTTCCTACGAGCAGTACTTC.

Only a few counts were recorded for this clone. The chain has TRBV5-1 and TRBJ2-2; the D gene is possibly TRBD2 (5 bases). The CDR3 sequence is 15 residues long. Germline V gene data show CDR1 as SGHRS and CDR2 as YFSETQ. V gave up 3 bases and J gave up 4 bases, with 13 bases separating them. CDR3 in amino acids: CASSSEEGFTGELFF. For the CDR3, the DNA is TGCGCCAGCAGCTCGGAGGAAGGGTTCACCGGGGAGCTGTTTTTT.